The rows below give T cell receptor beta chains drawn from one sample of a study of T cells in localized non-small cell lung cancer. The method was immunoSEQ multiplex PCR; TCRdb's version includes in-frame clones alone and lacks a portion of them. The top ten clones hold approximately 6.8% of a sample with 26,000 or so clones, 80% to 90% of them seen once. The sample was peripheral blood, taken before any cancer treatment. These receptor sequences come from a male donor older than 55 with stage I lung adenocarcinoma. The CDR3 runs from the conserved cysteine through the conserved F or W. A D gene is named only where the DNA matches it firmly. The size entry is marked missing in some rows and otherwise reads once, few, many or a size class.

>TRBD2|TRBV11-2|NA|TRBJ2-1|15
CASSSGLAGYNEQFF
TGTGCCAGCAGCTCGGGACTAGCGGGCTACAATGAGCAGTTCTTC
>TRBD1|TRBV5-1|NA|TRBJ2-1|15
CASSFKQGAYNEQFF
TGCGCCAGCAGCTTTAAACAGGGGGCTTACAATGAGCAGTTCTTC
>TRBD1|TRBV7-2|once|TRBJ1-2|14
CASSFRQGAGGYTF
TGTGCCAGCAGCTTTCGACAGGGGGCGGGCGGCTACACCTTC
>NA|TRBV5-1|NA|TRBJ2-5|14
CASSLAGSQETQYF
TGCGCCAGCAGCTTGGCGGGGAGCCAAGAGACCCAGTACTTC
>NA|TRBV5-6|NA|TRBJ1-4|15
CASSLGGRVGEKLFF
TGTGCCAGCAGCCTGGGTGGGCGAGTAGGCGAAAAACTGTTTTTT
>NA|TRBV19|NA|TRBJ1-5|14
CASSWLGPDQPQHF
TGTGCCAGTAGTTGGCTGGGGCCCGATCAGCCCCAGCATTTT
>NA|TRBV5-1|NA|TRBJ1-4|18
CASSQGGRGSATNEKLFF
TGCGCCAGCAGCCAAGGGGGGCGCGGATCAGCAACTAATGAAAAACTGTTTTTT
>NA|TRBV2|NA|TRBJ2-1|13
CASKGAGFNEQFF
TGTGCCAGCAAAGGGGCTGGCTTCAATGAGCAGTTCTTC
>NA|TRBV18|NA|TRBJ2-5|14
CASSPPVITETQYF
TGTGCCAGCTCACCACCGGTAATCACAGAGACCCAGTACTTC
>NA|TRBV28|NA|TRBJ2-1|16
CASSSTGSSSYNEQFF
TGTGCCAGCAGTTCCACAGGGTCTAGCTCCTACAATGAGCAGTTCTTC
>NA|TRBV7-9|NA|TRBJ2-3|14
CASSRERSTDTQYF
TGTGCCAGCAGCCGAGAGAGGAGCACAGATACGCAGTATTTT
>NA|TRBV27|NA|TRBJ2-1|13
CASRDRWRNEQFF
TGTGCCAGCAGGGACAGATGGCGCAATGAGCAGTTCTTC
>NA|TRBV7-6|NA|TRBJ1-1|13
CASSLNTVGEAFF
TGTGCCAGCAGCTTAAATACAGTGGGTGAAGCTTTCTTT
>NA|TRBV11-2|NA|TRBJ1-2|11
CASSAGGGYTF
TGTGCCAGCAGCGCCGGGGGTGGCTACACCTTC
>NA|TRBV28|NA|TRBJ1-4|14
CASSLGDRNEKLFF
TGTGCCAGCAGTTTAGGGGACCGTAATGAAAAACTGTTTTTT
>NA|TRBV27|NA|TRBJ2-1|14
CASSLGVAYNEQFF
TGTGCCAGCAGTTTAGGGGTAGCCTACAATGAGCAGTTCTTC
>TRBD2|TRBV7-6|NA|TRBJ2-7|20
CASSRLLGGLAGGNVYEQYF
TGTGCCAGCAGCAGGCTTTTAGGAGGGCTAGCGGGGGGGAATGTCTACGAGCAGTACTTC
>NA|TRBV11-2|NA|TRBJ2-7|14
CASSSTIPSHEQYF
TGTGCCAGCAGCTCGACCATTCCCTCCCACGAGCAGTACTTC
>NA|TRBV19|NA|TRBJ2-2|13
CASNLLFSGELFF
TGTGCCAGTAACCTACTATTTTCCGGGGAGCTGTTTTTT
>NA|TRBV18|NA|TRBJ2-3|16
CASSPVRGISTDTQYF
TGTGCCAGCTCACCGGTCCGAGGAATTAGCACAGATACGCAGTATTTT
>NA|TRBV30|NA|TRBJ2-7|14
CAWSVIGGTYEQYF
TGTGCCTGGAGTGTAATAGGGGGAACCTACGAGCAGTACTTC
>NA|TRBV6-4|NA|TRBJ2-7|18
CASSLRGPQRTRTYEQYF
TGTGCCAGCAGTCTAAGGGGCCCCCAGCGGACCCGAACTTACGAGCAGTACTTC
>TRBD1|TRBV30|NA|TRBJ1-6|14
CAWSEGQPSKPLHF
TGTGCCTGGAGTGAGGGACAGCCTTCAAAACCCCTCCACTTT
>TRBD1|TRBV28|NA|TRBJ2-5|14
CASSLGQLQETQYF
TGTGCCAGCAGTTTGGGACAGCTCCAAGAGACCCAGTACTTC
>TRBD2|TRBV7-6|NA|TRBJ2-3|14
CASSLGSGVDTQYF
TGTGCCAGCAGCTTAGGTAGCGGGGTGGATACGCAGTATTTT
>NA|TRBV27|NA|TRBJ1-1|13
CASSLQRGTEAFF
TGTGCCAGCAGTTTGCAAAGGGGAACTGAAGCTTTCTTT
>NA|TRBV2|NA|TRBJ1-4|13
CATKGLGNEKLFF
TGTGCGACTAAAGGGCTAGGTAATGAAAAACTGTTTTTT
>NA|TRBV2|NA|TRBJ2-1|14
CASTRSDSYNEQFF
TGTGCCAGCACAAGGTCGGATTCCTACAATGAGCAGTTCTTC
>NA|TRBV19|NA|TRBJ1-1|15
CASSPAGPRDTEAFF
TGTGCCAGTAGTCCGGCGGGCCCTCGGGACACTGAAGCTTTCTTT
>NA|TRBV18|NA|TRBJ2-7|12
CASSPPGAEQYF
TGTGCCAGCTCACCACCGGGCGCCGAGCAGTACTTC
>NA|TRBV5-4|NA|TRBJ2-1|13
CASSLSRGYEQFF
TGTGCCAGCAGCTTATCCAGGGGTTATGAGCAGTTCTTC
>NA|TRBV4-3|NA|TRBJ2-7|15
CASSQVSDGSYEQYF
TGCGCCAGCAGCCAAGTATCGGACGGGTCCTACGAGCAGTACTTC
>TRBD1|TRBV6-5|once|TRBJ1-5|15
CASSYAGGRNQPQHF
TGTGCCAGCAGTTACGCAGGGGGCAGGAATCAGCCCCAGCATTTT
>NA|TRBV6-6|NA|TRBJ1-5|15
CASSYVQASNQPQHF
TGTGCCAGCAGTTACGTACAGGCTAGCAATCAGCCCCAGCATTTT
>TRBD2|TRBV19|NA|TRBJ2-3|14
CASTPGLAADTQYF
TGTGCCAGTACCCCTGGACTAGCTGCAGATACGCAGTATTTT
>TRBD2|TRBV6-6|NA|TRBJ2-5|15
CASSWSGGPTETQYF
TGTGCCAGCAGTTGGAGCGGGGGGCCGACCGAGACCCAGTACTTC
>NA|TRBV6-1|NA|TRBJ2-3|16
CASSVQGTAVVDTQYF
TGTGCCAGCAGTGTGCAGGGTACCGCAGTGGTAGATACGCAGTATTTT
>NA|TRBV9|NA|TRBJ1-1|17
CASSVDGRGFMNTEAFF
TGTGCCAGCAGCGTAGACGGAAGGGGCTTCATGAACACTGAAGCTTTCTTT
>NA|TRBV7-2|NA|TRBJ2-2|15
CASSGMTATPGELFF
TGTGCCAGCAGCGGGATGACTGCCACCCCCGGGGAGCTGTTTTTT
>TRBD1|TRBV5-1|NA|TRBJ1-6|18
CASSPRGQGLSLNSPLHF
TGCGCCAGCAGCCCGCGGGGACAGGGGCTATCCCTTAATTCACCCCTCCACTTT
>TRBD1|TRBV5-6|NA|TRBJ2-6|18
CASSSAGQGPSGANVLTF
TGTGCCAGCAGCTCCGCAGGACAGGGCCCCTCTGGGGCCAACGTCCTGACTTTC
>NA|TRBV2|once|TRBJ2-3|16
CASSELGVRNGDTQYF
TGTGCCAGCAGTGAACTCGGAGTAAGAAATGGAGATACGCAGTATTTT
>NA|TRBV27|NA|TRBJ2-7|13
CASRVGASGEQYF
TGTGCCAGCAGGGTAGGGGCCTCAGGCGAGCAGTACTTC
>NA|TRBV19|once|TRBJ2-7|14
CASSPGVRGEEQYF
TGTGCCAGTAGCCCCGGGGTGAGGGGGGAAGAGCAGTACTTC
>NA|TRBV5-5|NA|TRBJ2-7|14
CASSSDLLPGEQYF
TGTGCCAGCAGCTCCGACCTGCTCCCGGGGGAGCAGTACTTC
>NA|TRBV7-9|NA|TRBJ2-5|13
CASSFNDQETQYF
TGTGCCAGCAGCTTTAACGACCAAGAGACCCAGTACTTC
>NA|TRBV6-1|NA|TRBJ2-5|13
CASRQGGQETQYF
TGTGCCAGCAGGCAGGGGGGACAAGAGACCCAGTACTTC
>NA|TRBV5-1|NA|TRBJ2-2|12
CASGPPHGELFF
TGCGCCAGCGGACCCCCTCACGGGGAGCTGTTTTTT
>NA|TRBV9|few|TRBJ1-3|15
CASSVSGASGNTIYF
TGTGCCAGCAGCGTATCGGGTGCCTCTGGAAACACCATATATTTT
>NA|TRBV20-1|few|TRBJ2-7|11
CSATAAYEQYF
TGCAGTGCTACCGCAGCCTACGAGCAGTACTTC
>NA|TRBV30|NA|TRBJ1-5|15
CAWSGILGLGQPQHF
TGTGCCTGGAGTGGGATCTTGGGGCTGGGTCAGCCCCAGCATTTT
>NA|TRBV5-1|NA|TRBJ2-5|15
CASSLVPGVGETQYF
TGCGCCAGCAGCTTGGTCCCAGGGGTAGGGGAGACCCAGTACTTC
>NA|TRBV6-5|NA|TRBJ2-1|12
CASSLPWDSTFF
TGTGCCAGCAGCCTGCCGTGGGACTCCACGTTCTTC
>NA|TRBV7-2|NA|TRBJ2-2|14
CASSLVSGTGELFF
TGTGCCAGCAGCTTAGTCTCGGGCACCGGGGAGCTGTTTTTT